This TCR beta chain stems from a study of neurological immune-mediated disorders (dated by TCRdb to about 2019). Turning to the overall study: Among the 34 multiple sclerosis patients, relapsing-remitting MS accounted for around 30 and secondary progressive MS accounted for 3. Using UMI-based sequencing, the study compared peripheral blood TCR-beta repertoires from patients with HTLV-I-associated myelopathy (HAM/TSP), patients with multiple sclerosis, and healthy controls. Alongside PBMC samples, the set of some 100 TCR-beta libraries contained longitudinal samples, technical triplicates, and paired CD4+ and CD8+ T-cell subsets that had been sorted. Of the approximately 70 subjects in the cohort, around 15 were HAM/TSP patients, some 34 were multiple sclerosis patients, and 20 were healthy controls.

Overall results and qualifications from the work: TCR clonal expansion was highest in HAM/TSP patients and lowest in MS patients, with MS patients falling below even healthy controls. No clinical or MRI features were associated with the MS cluster, and the authors said that larger cohorts are needed. No identical CDR3 amino acid sequences were found to be shared among expanded clones across subjects, suggesting that TCR-beta repertoires were private in all groups. Phylogenetic analysis grouped repertoires from 18 of 34 MS patients into a cluster of related CDR3 sequences, suggesting a possible repertoire-level signature.

cDNA was synthesized by template-switch 5'RACE using a primer with a 10-nucleotide random unique molecular identifier that tagged each TCR transcript. Every sequencing run covered 15-18 subjects and yielded more than 170 million TCR-beta sequences. The RNeasy kit was used to extract total RNA. TCR-beta VDJ regions were amplified with primers for the TCR constant region and the 5'RACE anchor, using the KAPA Real-time Library Amplification kit. A first PCR added sample indexes and Illumina adaptors, after which a second PCR increased the library yield. After Ampure bead purification, the roughly 650 bp TCR product was size-selected on a 2% E-gel SizeSelection system. Before pooling, library quality was assessed on a Bioanalyzer, concentration was determined with Qubit, and library quantification was performed with the Kapa Library Quantification kit. Paired-end 2 x 150 bp sequencing of the libraries was performed on an Illumina HiSeq 2500. To increase sequence diversity, about 24-32% phiX was spiked into each library pool. Processing in the source paper ran as follows. The UMI-based MiGEC pipeline processed quality-filtered reads and removed over 90% of raw TCR sequences during error correction. VDJ genes were aligned to IMGT germline references, and clonotypes were defined by unique CDR3 amino acid sequence plus V-J genes. VDJtools evaluated clonal expansion, Shannon diversity and CDR3 relatedness (CalcPairwiseDistances, ClusterSamples); CLCbio workbench built phylogenetic trees. Clones with at least 8 unique UMIs were defined as expanded, with this threshold being based on coefficient-of-variation modelling across technical triplicates. Starting from the raw public reads, TCRdb applied fastp trimming at Q25, assembled clones with MiXCR and retained in-frame beta chains. Entries are consolidated by CDR3 protein sequence, retaining the most common genes and DNA. The V and J calls were not made by the authors but by TCRdb's processing. The sample table records 87,000 or so distinct CDR3 sequences; 3.5% of these occur just once. Roughly 6.4% of the sample lies in the top ten.

For the unsorted PBMC libraries, 2 million PBMCs were stored in RNAlater at -80 degrees C until RNA extraction and were used to generate the libraries. The multiple sclerosis patients were enrolled in a US clinical protocol that evaluated disease progression with magnetic resonance imaging. Peripheral blood was subjected to Ficoll-Hypaque density gradient centrifugation to isolate PBMCs, which were then cryopreserved in liquid nitrogen. This clonotype has ten or more counts. Its antigen is unknown. Base quality data are lacking; no much larger clone is found one base away. The receptor's source is a young woman with multiple sclerosis. Material: PBMCs.

The nucleotide sequence is TGTGCCAGCAGCCAAGATGTATCCGGCAGAGACCAAGAGACCCAGTACTTC. Translation gives CASSQDVSGRDQETQYF. This chain joins TRBV3-1 to TRBJ2-5; the D segment cannot be called with confidence. Measured from the cysteine to the phenylalanine, the CDR3 is 17 residues long. Only CDR3 DNA remains: 51 bases, in frame from the first base. Between the V and J ends, shortened by 0 bases and 0 bases respectively, the junction contains 14 bases. From the germline V gene (reference sequence), CDR1 is LGHDT and CDR2 is YNNKEL.